This T cell receptor beta chain comes out of a study of blood T cell repertoires in COVID-19. A Seattle source enrolled patients during active infection and followed them longitudinally. Unmatched junction bases numbered 3, after V lost 0 bases and J lost 3 bases. The CDR3 is 15 amino acids. Per germline, CDR1 SGDLS and CDR2 YYNGEE. Per the authors' pipeline: Amplified reference gene primers provided the basis for estimating nucleated cell counts. Measured with immunoSEQ multiplex PCR; TCRdb has only the in-frame clones, and not every one. V, J and clone size are taken as reported in that table, and D and trimming were inferred from the DNA itself. The data show about 480,000 clones, with 89% seen just once and around 0.95% held by the top ten.

The source of this sequence is a young man with COVID-19, enrolled during active disease. The sequenced material came from peripheral blood. J is TRBJ2-1 and V is TRBV9; 7 bases are shared with TRBD2. The CDR3 spells CASSVERTSYNEQFF. The CDR3 region has the DNA TGTGCCAGCAGCGTAGAACGGACTAGCTACAATGAGCAGTTCTTC. Full variable domain (missing parts from reference TRBV9 and TRBJ2-1): DSGVTQTPKHLITATGQRVTLRCSPRSGDLSVYWYQQSLDQGLQFLIQYYNGEERAKGNILERFSAQQFPDLHSELNLSSLELGDSALYFCASSVERTSYNEQFFGPGTRLTVL.